The 32 T cell receptor beta chains in this list originate from one sample, sequenced in a study of cytomegalovirus exposure and HLA in healthy donors. 13 Jbeta primers and 60 Vbeta primers were used for the PCR. This table comes from immunoSEQ multiplex PCR, and its TCRdb copy is limited to in-frame clones, with some not included. The repertoire consists of about 250,000 clones, with around 80% occurring once and the leading ten covering about 0.47%. The specimen sequenced was PBMCs. The receptors originated from a boy aged 10-17 years in good health and CMV-seronegative.

The DNA of the CDR3 is TGTGCCAGCAGCCAGGCTGACAGATATTATGGCTACACCTTC. Translation: CASSQADRYYGYTF. The chain is built from TRBV16 and TRBJ1-2, with D possibly TRBD1 on 5 matching bases. Trimming left V 3 bases short and J 5 bases short, with 13 bases between. CDR1 and CDR2 (germline): KGHSY, FQNENV. The CDR3 contains 14 residues.

This clone has more than one count but fewer than ten. The chain is built from TRBV5-6 and TRBJ2-6; D remains ambiguous. The germline gives CDR1 SGHDT, CDR2 YYEEEE. The V and J ends lost 2 bases and 1 base respectively, with 4 bases between them. CDR3 size: 14 residues. CDR3 coding DNA: TGTGCCAGCAGCTTCGGTTCTGGGGCCAACGTCCTGACTTTC. Its protein is CASSFGSGANVLTF.

As concerns this clone: Other DNA sequences of this sample code for an identical CDR3. The chain is built from TRBV6-5 and TRBJ2-5; weak D call: TRBD1 (5 bases). Germline loops: CDR1 MNHEY, CDR2 SVGAGI. V was clipped by 2 bases and J by 3 bases, with 7 bases between them. This CDR3 has 13 amino acids. CDR3 DNA: TGTGCCAGCAGTTACCTAGGGGAAGAGACCCAGTACTTC. The encoded protein is CASSYLGEETQYF.

The chain employs TRBV11-3 and TRBJ2-3; 11 bases map to TRBD1. The length of the CDR3 is 18 residues. V lost 0 bases to trimming and J lost 5 bases; unmatched junction nucleotides: 10. The germline gives CDR1 SGHNT, CDR2 YENEEA. CDR3 DNA: TGTGCCAGCAGCTTAGATCCTGTCGGGACAGGGGGTAAAGATACGCAGTATTTT. The encoded protein is CASSLDPVGTGGKDTQYF.

This chain connects TRBV10-3 to TRBJ1-1; no reliable D call. The V end lost 4 bases, the J end lost 1 base, and 10 bases lay between the germline ends. The CDR3 is 14 residues long. CDR1 and CDR2 (germline): ENHRY, SYGVKD. DNA for the CDR3: TGTGCCATCAGTGCCCAGGTTGGGAACACTGAAGCTTTCTTT. Its translation is CAISAQVGNTEAFF.

The chain links TRBV15 to TRBJ1-1, with 9 bases aligning to TRBD1. CDR3 length equals 12 residues. Germline V gene lookup returns CDR1 LNHNV and CDR2 YYDKDF (reference sequence). V was clipped by 5 bases and J by 7 bases; unmatched bases: 2. CDR3 in DNA: TGTGCCACCAGCCGGACAGGGGTTGAAGCTTTCTTT. This translates into CATSRTGVEAFF.

The chain links TRBV4-1 to TRBJ1-2; 9 positions match TRBD1. Trimming took 6 bases from V and 4 from J; bases not matched to a gene: 6. CDR1 is MGHRA, CDR2 YSYEKL, per germline. This CDR3 is 14 amino acids long. The CDR3 spells CASSVPDRGYGYTF. The CDR3, as DNA: TGCGCCAGCAGTGTACCGGACAGGGGCTATGGCTACACCTTC.

This clone was counted only a few times. V is TRBV2 and J is TRBJ1-6; 7 nucleotides line up with TRBD1. The germline CDR1 and CDR2 sequences are SNHLY and FYNNEI. The CDR3 has 15 amino acids. Trimming cost V 7 bases and J 6 bases; bases outside gene matches: 9. The chain's CDR3 is CASISQGLGNSPLHF. CDR3 nucleotides: TGTGCCAGCATATCACAGGGGTTAGGTAATTCACCCCTCCACTTT.

A few counts support this clone. The chain links TRBV5-4 to TRBJ2-7; TRBD1 matches at 8 bases. Trimming removed 3 bases from V and 1 base from J; junction bases left unmatched: 3. CDR3 size: 14 residues. Germline V gene lookup returns CDR1 SGHNT and CDR2 YYREEE (reference sequence). The CDR3 DNA follows: TGTGCCAGCAGCTACGGGACAGGTTCCTACGAGCAGTACTTC. Encoded protein: CASSYGTGSYEQYF.

The chain uses TRBV14 and TRBJ2-7; D is perhaps TRBD2 (5 bases). Germline V gene sequence: CDR1 SGHDN, CDR2 FVKESK. Trimming cost V 2 bases and J 9 bases, with 11 bases left between them. The CDR3 covers 12 residues. The CDR3 DNA reads as TGTGCCAGCAGCCAACGAGGGTTCAGGCAGTACTTC. It yields the protein CASSQRGFRQYF.

This sequence joins TRBV5-5 and TRBJ2-1; 7 bases line up with TRBD1. After removal of 0 bases from V and 8 bases from J, the junction contained 5 bases not matched to a gene. CDR3 size: 14 residues. Germline V CDR1 and CDR2: SGHKS, YYEKEE (reference sequence). The CDR3 coding sequence is TGTGCCAGCAGCTTGGCGAGGGGGCGCGATGAGCAGTTCTTC. As protein: CASSLARGRDEQFF.

The chain couples TRBV13 to TRBJ1-4; D call uncertain. V lost 6 bases and J 8 bases, leaving 16 bases between the germline ends. Germline V CDR1 and CDR2: PRHDT, FYEKMQ (reference sequence). The CDR3 has 14 amino acids. The CDR3 here is CASRRAGREEKLFF. The CDR3 DNA is TGTGCCAGCAGGAGAGCCGGGAGGGAGGAAAAACTGTTTTTT.

The chain is built from TRBV6-1 and TRBJ2-1; TRBD2 matches 9 bases. Germline-derived CDR1 and CDR2 are MNHNS and SASEGT. After removal of 4 bases from V and 9 bases from J, the junction contained 4 bases not matched to a gene. This CDR3 is 13 amino acids long. The CDR3 nucleotides read TGTGCCAGCAGTGTTAGCGGGAGAGGTGAGCAGTTCTTC. Translation: CASSVSGRGEQFF.

This chain connects TRBV9 to TRBJ2-7; 11 nucleotides match TRBD1. This CDR3 contains 15 residues. Germline V gene sequence: CDR1 SGDLS, CDR2 YYNGEE. The junction had 7 bases not matched to a gene; V was cut back by 4 bases and J by 4 bases. The CDR3 DNA reads as TGTGCCAGCAGCTTCCGGACAGGGGGCATTTACGAGCAGTACTTC. Translation: CASSFRTGGIYEQYF.

V is TRBV6-5 and J is TRBJ1-2, with TRBD1 as a possible D gene (6 bases). There are 14 residues in the CDR3. V shed 2 bases and J shed 3 bases, with 10 bases lying between them. Germline V lookup: CDR1 MNHEY, CDR2 SVGAGI. CDR3 DNA: TGTGCCAGCAGTTACGGCCCAGGGGACTATGGCTACACCTTC. It encodes CASSYGPGDYGYTF.

This rearrangement joins TRBV30 to TRBJ1-5, with D perhaps matching TRBD1 (5 bases). The germline CDR1 and CDR2 sequences are GTSNPN and SVGIG (reference sequence). V dropped 4 bases and J dropped 3 bases, with 10 bases sitting between them. There are 13 residues in the CDR3. CDR3 in amino acids: CAWTGKYNQPQHF. The CDR3 bases are TGTGCCTGGACAGGGAAGTACAATCAGCCCCAGCATTTT.

The genes are TRBV10-1 and TRBJ2-7; D is ambiguous. Trimming cost V 3 bases and J 0 bases, with 9 bases left between them. Germline loops: CDR1 WNHNN, CDR2 SYGVQD (reference sequence). The CDR3 is 14 residues long. The CDR3 sequence: CASSDSRSSYEQYF. The CDR3 nucleotides are TGCGCCAGCAGTGATTCTAGAAGCTCCTACGAGCAGTACTTC.

CDR3 sequence (DNA): TGTGCCAGCAGCTTCTCAACAGGGCGGACCACTGAAGCTTTCTTT. Amino acid sequence: CASSFSTGRTTEAFF. This chain uses TRBV11-3 with TRBJ1-1; a weak D match, TRBD1 (6 bases). The CDR3 loop spans 15 amino acids. V dropped 3 bases and J dropped 4 bases, with 15 bases sitting between them. Germline V gene data show CDR1 as SGHNT and CDR2 as YENEEA. Drawing the rest from reference TRBV11-3 and TRBJ1-1, the complete variable domain is EAGVVQSPRYKIIEKKQPVAFWCNPISGHNTLYWYLQNLGQGPELLIRYENEEAVDDSQLPKDRFSAERLKGVDSTLKIQPAELGDSAVYLCASSFSTGRTTEAFFGQGTRLTVV.

The chain combines TRBV5-4 with TRBJ1-6; D is unresolved. The length of the CDR3 is 15 residues. V dropped 3 bases and J dropped 11 bases, with 18 bases sitting between them. Germline values: CDR1 SGHNT, CDR2 YYREEE (reference sequence). For the CDR3, the DNA is TGTGCCAGCAGCTGGAACCGGGATTTCACGGCACCCCTCCACTTT. This sequence encodes CASSWNRDFTAPLHF.

The V and J genes are TRBV5-1 and TRBJ2-1, with D maybe TRBD1 (6 bases). Germline V gene sequence: CDR1 SGHRS, CDR2 YFSETQ. CDR3 length equals 14 residues. Trimming removed 0 bases at V and 8 bases at J, with 12 bases between. The CDR3 here is CASSLEDPGDEQFF. CDR3 nucleotides: TGCGCCAGCAGCTTGGAAGATCCAGGGGATGAGCAGTTCTTC.

This clone was seen a few times. This chain joins TRBV5-8 and TRBJ1-5, with 9 nucleotides matching TRBD1. This CDR3 contains 15 residues. Trimming removed 3 bases from V and 5 bases from J; junction bases left unmatched: 6. Germline V lookup: CDR1 SGHTS, CDR2 YDEGEE. The CDR3 nucleotides are TGTGCCAGCAGCTCCGGGACAGGGATCGATCAGCCCCAGCATTTT. Its translation is CASSSGTGIDQPQHF.

CDR3 sequence: CSVVFGGGRQETQYF. The CDR3 nucleotides are TGCAGCGTTGTGTTTGGGGGGGGCCGCCAAGAGACCCAGTACTTC. The genes are TRBV29-1 and TRBJ2-5; TRBD2 is a possible D gene (7 bases). Germline CDR1 reads SQVTM; CDR2 reads ANQGSEA. This CDR3 spans 15 amino acids. V was cut by 4 bases and J by 1 base, with 16 bases left in between.

This clone was counted between two and nine times. V and J are TRBV6-5 and TRBJ2-7; D call uncertain. V lost 6 bases and J 2 bases, leaving 11 bases between the germline ends. Germline loops: CDR1 MNHEY, CDR2 SVGAGI. The CDR3 totals 13 residues. The CDR3 spells CASSPRFPYEQYF. The CDR3 nucleotides read TGTGCCAGCAGCCCTAGATTCCCCTACGAGCAGTACTTC.

This chain uses TRBV9 with TRBJ2-3; 9 bases agree with TRBD2. The germline CDR1 and CDR2 sequences are SGDLS and YYNGEE. The CDR3 has 16 residues. The ends lost 3 bases at V and 4 bases at J; junction bases unmatched: 9. The CDR3 DNA reads TGTGCCAGCAGCGCCGCCTCAGCGGGGGGAGCAGATACGCAGTATTTT. It yields the protein CASSAASAGGADTQYF.

The DNA of the CDR3 is TGTGCCAGCAGCGTCGGGCGGGGGACTATTAATGAGCAGTTCTTC. This gives the protein CASSVGRGTINEQFF. V gene TRBV9 combines with J gene TRBJ2-1, with 7 nucleotides matching TRBD2. Germline V CDR1 and CDR2: SGDLS, YYNGEE. The CDR3 extends over 15 amino acids. V trimming: 2 bases; J trimming: 7 bases; junction bases outside the gene matches: 9.

This chain uses TRBV29-1 with TRBJ2-3; D is possibly TRBD1 (6 bases). Trimming took 7 bases from V and 0 from J, leaving 17 bases between them. The CDR3 runs to 15 residues. Germline lookup yields CDR1 SQVTM and CDR2 ANQGSEA. The CDR3 bases are TGCAGCGGGGCGACAGGTCCTTTTAGCACAGATACGCAGTATTTT. As protein: CSGATGPFSTDTQYF.

This chain uses TRBV9 with TRBJ2-3; maybe TRBD2 (7 bases). This CDR3 comprises 16 residues. Germline CDR1 is SGDLS and CDR2 is YYNGEE. Trimming pared 0 bases from V and 4 bases from J, leaving 15 bases between. CDR3 sequence: CASSVEGGGKSDTQYF. The CDR3 nucleotides are TGTGCCAGCAGCGTAGAGGGGGGGGGAAAGTCAGATACGCAGTATTTT.

DNA of the CDR3: TGTGCCTGGGCTACAGGGGGTATCACTGAAGCTTTCTTT. As protein: CAWATGGITEAFF. The chain couples TRBV30 to TRBJ1-1; 8 positions match TRBD1. V lost 5 bases to trimming and J lost 4 bases; unmatched junction nucleotides: 6. This CDR3 spans 13 amino acids. Germline loops: CDR1 GTSNPN, CDR2 SVGIG (reference sequence).

The rearrangement uses TRBV27 and TRBJ2-7, with D perhaps TRBD1 (5 bases). The CDR3 totals 14 residues. In germline, CDR1 is MNHEY, CDR2 SMNVEV (reference sequence). V was clipped by 6 bases and J by 1 base, with 13 bases between them. DNA for the CDR3: TGTGCCAGCAGCAACACAGGCTCTTCCTACGAGCAGTACTTC. Protein product: CASSNTGSSYEQYF.

CDR3 sequence reads: CASSYPQGMGSTEAFF. As DNA, the CDR3 is TGTGCCAGCAGTTACCCACAGGGGATGGGGAGCACTGAAGCTTTCTTT. The chain couples TRBV6-6 to TRBJ1-1; 7 nucleotides agree with TRBD1. V lost 2 bases and J lost 4; bases outside the gene matches: 10. The germline gives CDR1 MNHNY, CDR2 SVGAGI (reference sequence). The CDR3 covers 16 residues.

The genes are TRBV6-6 and TRBJ2-7; D might be TRBD1 (6 bases). The CDR3 extends over 14 amino acids. Trimming took off 6 bases at V and 4 bases at J, with 16 bases between the two ends. Germline-derived CDR1 and CDR2 are MNHNY and SVGAGI (reference sequence). The CDR3 here is CASSPSRGGYEQYF. Written as DNA, the CDR3 is TGTGCCAGCAGCCCATCCAGGGGTGGGTACGAGCAGTACTTC.

This clone was seen more than once but under ten times. This chain joins TRBV14 and TRBJ2-5; D ambiguous. V lost 0 bases, J lost 1 base, and 9 bases lay in between. CDR1 is SGHDN and CDR2 is FVKESK in the germline V gene. The CDR3 loop spans 15 amino acids. This chain's CDR3 is CASSQDDKAQETQYF. In DNA, the CDR3 is TGTGCCAGCAGCCAAGATGACAAGGCCCAAGAGACCCAGTACTTC.